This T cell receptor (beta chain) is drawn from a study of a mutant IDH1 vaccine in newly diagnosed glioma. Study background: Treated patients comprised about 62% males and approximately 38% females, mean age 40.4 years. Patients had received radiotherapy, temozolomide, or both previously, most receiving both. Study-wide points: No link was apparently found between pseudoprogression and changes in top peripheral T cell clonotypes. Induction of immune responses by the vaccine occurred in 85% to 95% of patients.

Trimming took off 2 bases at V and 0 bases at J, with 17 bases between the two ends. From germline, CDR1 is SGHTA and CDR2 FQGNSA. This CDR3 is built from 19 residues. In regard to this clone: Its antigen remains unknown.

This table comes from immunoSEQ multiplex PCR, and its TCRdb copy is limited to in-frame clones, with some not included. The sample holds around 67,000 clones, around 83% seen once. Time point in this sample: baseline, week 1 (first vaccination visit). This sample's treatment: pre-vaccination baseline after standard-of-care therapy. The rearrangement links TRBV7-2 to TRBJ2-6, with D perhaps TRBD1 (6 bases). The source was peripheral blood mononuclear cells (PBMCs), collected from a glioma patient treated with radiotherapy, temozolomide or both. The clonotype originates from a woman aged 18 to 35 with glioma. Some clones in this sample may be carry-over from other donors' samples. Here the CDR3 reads CASSLRSAGALSGANVLTF. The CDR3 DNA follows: TGTGCCAGCAGCTTAAGGTCGGCAGGGGCACTCTCTGGGGCCAACGTCCTGACTTTC.